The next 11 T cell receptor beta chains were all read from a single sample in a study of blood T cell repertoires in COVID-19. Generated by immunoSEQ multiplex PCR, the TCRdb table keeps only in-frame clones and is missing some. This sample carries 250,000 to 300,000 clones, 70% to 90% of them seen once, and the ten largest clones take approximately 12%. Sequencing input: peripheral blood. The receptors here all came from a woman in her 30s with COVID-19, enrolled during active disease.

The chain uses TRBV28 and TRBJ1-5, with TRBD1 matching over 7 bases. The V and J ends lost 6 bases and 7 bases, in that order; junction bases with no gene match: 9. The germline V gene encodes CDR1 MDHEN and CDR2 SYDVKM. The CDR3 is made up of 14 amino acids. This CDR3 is CASRLTGLGQPQHF. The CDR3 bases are TGTGCCAGCAGACTGACAGGGTTGGGGCAGCCCCAGCATTTT.

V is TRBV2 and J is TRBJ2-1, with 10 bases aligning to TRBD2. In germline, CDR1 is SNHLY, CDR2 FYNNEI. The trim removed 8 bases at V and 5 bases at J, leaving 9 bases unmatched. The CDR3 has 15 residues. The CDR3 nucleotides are TGTGCCAGCGGGAATAGCGGGGGGACGGACAATGAGCAGTTCTTC. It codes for CASGNSGGTDNEQFF.

In nucleotides, the CDR3 is TGCGCCAGCAGCTACTCAGGGGGGTCGAACACTGAAGCTTTCTTT. Translation: CASSYSGGSNTEAFF. The gene calls are TRBV5-1 and TRBJ1-1, with TRBD1 matching over 7 bases. CDR3 length: 15 residues. Per the germline V gene, CDR1 is SGHRS and CDR2 is YFSETQ. With V trimmed by 3 bases and J by 1 base, 6 bases remained unmatched.

CDR3 sequence (DNA): TGTGCCAGCAGTCAGGGGTCCACCGGGGAGCTGTTTTTT. Protein: CASSQGSTGELFF. The V call is TRBV6-5, the J call TRBJ2-2; D might be TRBD1 (6 bases). Germline values: CDR1 MNHEY, CDR2 SVGAGI. Deletions cut 5 bases from V and 4 bases from J, with 8 bases between. CDR3 length equals 13 residues.

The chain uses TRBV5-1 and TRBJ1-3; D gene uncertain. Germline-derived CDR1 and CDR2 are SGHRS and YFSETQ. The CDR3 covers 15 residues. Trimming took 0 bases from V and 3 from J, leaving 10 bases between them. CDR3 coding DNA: TGCGCCAGCAGCTTGGGGTCCGGGGTTGGAAACACCATATATTTT. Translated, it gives CASSLGSGVGNTIYF.

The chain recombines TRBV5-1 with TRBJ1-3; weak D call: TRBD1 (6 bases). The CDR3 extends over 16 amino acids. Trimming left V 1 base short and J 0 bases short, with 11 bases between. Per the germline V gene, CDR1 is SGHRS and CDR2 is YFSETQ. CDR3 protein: CASSLYAGASGNTIYF. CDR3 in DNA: TGCGCCAGCAGCTTGTACGCGGGGGCCTCTGGAAACACCATATATTTT.

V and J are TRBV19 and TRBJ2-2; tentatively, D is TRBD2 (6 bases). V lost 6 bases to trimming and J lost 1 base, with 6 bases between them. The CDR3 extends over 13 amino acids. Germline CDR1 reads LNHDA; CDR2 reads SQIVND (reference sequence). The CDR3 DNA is TGTGCCAGTAGGCGGGGGAACACCGGGGAGCTGTTTTTT. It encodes CASRRGNTGELFF.

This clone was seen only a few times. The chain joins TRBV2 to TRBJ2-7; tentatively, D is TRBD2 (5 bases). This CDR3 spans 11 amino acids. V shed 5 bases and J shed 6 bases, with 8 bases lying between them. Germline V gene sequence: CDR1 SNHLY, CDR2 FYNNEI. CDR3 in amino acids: CASSREPEQYF. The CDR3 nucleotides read TGTGCCAGCAGTAGGGAGCCCGAGCAGTACTTC.

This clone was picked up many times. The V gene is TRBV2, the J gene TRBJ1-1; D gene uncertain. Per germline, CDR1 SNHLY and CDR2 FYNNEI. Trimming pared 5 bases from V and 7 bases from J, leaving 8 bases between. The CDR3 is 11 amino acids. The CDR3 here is CASSPVHEAFF. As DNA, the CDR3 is TGTGCCAGCAGTCCCGTACATGAAGCTTTCTTT.

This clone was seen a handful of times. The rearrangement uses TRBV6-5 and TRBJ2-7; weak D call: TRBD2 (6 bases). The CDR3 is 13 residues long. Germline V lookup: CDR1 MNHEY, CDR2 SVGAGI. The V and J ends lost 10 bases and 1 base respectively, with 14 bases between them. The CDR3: CATYQDYSYEQYF. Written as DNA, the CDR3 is TGTGCCACCTATCAGGACTATTCCTACGAGCAGTACTTC.

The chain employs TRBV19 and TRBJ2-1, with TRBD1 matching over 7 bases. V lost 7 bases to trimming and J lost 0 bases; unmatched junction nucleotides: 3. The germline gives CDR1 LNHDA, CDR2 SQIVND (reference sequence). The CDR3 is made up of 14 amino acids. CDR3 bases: TGTGCCAGTAAGGGACAGAGCTCCTACAATGAGCAGTTCTTC. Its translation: CASKGQSSYNEQFF.